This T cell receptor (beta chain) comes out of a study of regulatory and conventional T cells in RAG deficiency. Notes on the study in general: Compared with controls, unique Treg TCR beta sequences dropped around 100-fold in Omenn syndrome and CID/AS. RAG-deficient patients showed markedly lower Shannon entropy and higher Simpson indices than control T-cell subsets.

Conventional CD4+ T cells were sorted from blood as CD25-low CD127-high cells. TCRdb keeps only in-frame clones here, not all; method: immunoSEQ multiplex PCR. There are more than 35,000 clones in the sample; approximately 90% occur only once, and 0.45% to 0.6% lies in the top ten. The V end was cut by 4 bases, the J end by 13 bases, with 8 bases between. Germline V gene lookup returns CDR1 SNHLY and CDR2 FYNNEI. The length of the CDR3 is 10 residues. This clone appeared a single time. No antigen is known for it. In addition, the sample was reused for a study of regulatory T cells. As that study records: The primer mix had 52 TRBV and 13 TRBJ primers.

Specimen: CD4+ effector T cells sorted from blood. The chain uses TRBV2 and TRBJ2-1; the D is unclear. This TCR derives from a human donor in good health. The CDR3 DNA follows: TGTGCCAGCAGTGGAACCTCACAGTTCTTC. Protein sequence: CASSGTSQFF. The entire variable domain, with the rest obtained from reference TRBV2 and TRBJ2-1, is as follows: EPEVTQTPSHQVTQMGQEVILRCVPISNHLYFYWYRQILGQKVEFLVSFYNNEISEKSEIFDDQFSVERPDGSNFTLKIRSTKLEDSAMYFCASSGTSQFFGPGTRLTVL.